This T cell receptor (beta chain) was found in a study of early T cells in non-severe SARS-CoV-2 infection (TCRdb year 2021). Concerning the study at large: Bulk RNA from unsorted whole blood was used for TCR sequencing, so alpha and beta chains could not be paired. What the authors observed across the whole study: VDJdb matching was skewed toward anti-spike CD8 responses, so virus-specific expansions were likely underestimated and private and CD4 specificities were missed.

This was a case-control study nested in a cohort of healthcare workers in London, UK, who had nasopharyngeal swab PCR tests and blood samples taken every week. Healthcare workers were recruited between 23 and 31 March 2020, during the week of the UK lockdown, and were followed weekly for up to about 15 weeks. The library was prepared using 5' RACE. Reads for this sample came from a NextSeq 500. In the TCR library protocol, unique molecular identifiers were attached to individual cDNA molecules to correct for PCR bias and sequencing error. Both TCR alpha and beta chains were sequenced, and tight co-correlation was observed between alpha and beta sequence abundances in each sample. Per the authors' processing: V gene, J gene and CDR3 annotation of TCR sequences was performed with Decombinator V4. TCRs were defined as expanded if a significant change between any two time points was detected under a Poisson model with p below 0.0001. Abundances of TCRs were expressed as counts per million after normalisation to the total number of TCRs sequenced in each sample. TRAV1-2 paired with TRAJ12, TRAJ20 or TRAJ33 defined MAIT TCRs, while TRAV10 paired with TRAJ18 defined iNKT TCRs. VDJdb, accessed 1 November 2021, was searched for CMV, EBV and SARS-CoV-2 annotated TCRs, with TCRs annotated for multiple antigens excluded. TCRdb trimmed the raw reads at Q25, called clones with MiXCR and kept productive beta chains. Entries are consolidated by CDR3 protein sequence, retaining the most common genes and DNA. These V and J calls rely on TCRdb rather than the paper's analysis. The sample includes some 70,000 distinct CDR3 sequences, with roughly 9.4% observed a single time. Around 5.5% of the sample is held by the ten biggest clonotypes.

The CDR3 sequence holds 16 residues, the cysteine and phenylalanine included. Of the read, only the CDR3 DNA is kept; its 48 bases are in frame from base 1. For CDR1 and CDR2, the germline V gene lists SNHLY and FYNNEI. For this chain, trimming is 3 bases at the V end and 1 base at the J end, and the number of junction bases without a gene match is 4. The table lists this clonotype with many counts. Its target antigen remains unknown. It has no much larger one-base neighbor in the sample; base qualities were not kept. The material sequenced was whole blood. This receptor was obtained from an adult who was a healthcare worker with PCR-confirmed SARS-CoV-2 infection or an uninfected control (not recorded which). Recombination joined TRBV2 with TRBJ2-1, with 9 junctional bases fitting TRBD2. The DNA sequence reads TGTGCCAGCAGTGATCGAGCGGGGGGTTCCTACAATGAGCAGTTCTTC. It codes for CASSDRAGGSYNEQFF.